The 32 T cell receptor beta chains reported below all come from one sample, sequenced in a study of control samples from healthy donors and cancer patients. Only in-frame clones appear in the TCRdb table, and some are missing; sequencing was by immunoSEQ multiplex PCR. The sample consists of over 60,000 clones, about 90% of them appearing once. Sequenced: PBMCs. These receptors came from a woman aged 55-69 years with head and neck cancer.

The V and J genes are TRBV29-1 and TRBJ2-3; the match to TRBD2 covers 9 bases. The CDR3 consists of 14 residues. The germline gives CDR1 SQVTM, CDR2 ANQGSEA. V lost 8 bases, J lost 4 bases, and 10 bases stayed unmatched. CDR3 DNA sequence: TGCAGCACACAAACAAGACTAGCGGCAGATACGCAGTATTTT. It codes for CSTQTRLAADTQYF.

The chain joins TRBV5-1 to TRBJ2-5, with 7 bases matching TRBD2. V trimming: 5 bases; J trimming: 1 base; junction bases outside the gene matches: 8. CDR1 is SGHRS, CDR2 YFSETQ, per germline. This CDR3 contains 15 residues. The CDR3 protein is CASRPDSGPQETQYF. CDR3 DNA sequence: TGCGCCAGCAGGCCTGATAGCGGGCCCCAAGAGACCCAGTACTTC.

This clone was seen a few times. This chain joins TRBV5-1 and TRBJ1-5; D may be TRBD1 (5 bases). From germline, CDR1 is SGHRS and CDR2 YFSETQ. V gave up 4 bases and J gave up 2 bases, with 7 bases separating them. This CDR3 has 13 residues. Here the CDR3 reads CASSRDRNQPQHF. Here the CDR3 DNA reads TGCGCCAGCAGCCGGGACCGCAATCAGCCCCAGCATTTT.

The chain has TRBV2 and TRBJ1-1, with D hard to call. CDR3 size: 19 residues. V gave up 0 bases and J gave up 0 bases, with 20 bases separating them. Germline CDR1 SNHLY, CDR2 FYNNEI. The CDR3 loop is CASSEALAARRIMNTEAFF. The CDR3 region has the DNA TGTGCCAGCAGTGAAGCGCTGGCAGCGCGACGTATAATGAACACTGAAGCTTTCTTT.

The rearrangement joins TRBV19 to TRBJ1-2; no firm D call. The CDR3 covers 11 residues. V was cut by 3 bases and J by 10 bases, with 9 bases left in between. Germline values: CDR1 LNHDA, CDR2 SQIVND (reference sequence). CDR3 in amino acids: CASSMVSDYTF. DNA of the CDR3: TGTGCCAGTAGTATGGTTTCAGACTACACCTTC.

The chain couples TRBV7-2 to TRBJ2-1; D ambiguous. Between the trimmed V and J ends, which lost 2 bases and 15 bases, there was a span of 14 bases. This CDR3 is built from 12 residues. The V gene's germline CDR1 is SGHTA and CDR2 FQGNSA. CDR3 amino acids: CASSLTASAPFF. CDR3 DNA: TGTGCCAGCAGCTTAACGGCCTCGGCCCCGTTCTTC.

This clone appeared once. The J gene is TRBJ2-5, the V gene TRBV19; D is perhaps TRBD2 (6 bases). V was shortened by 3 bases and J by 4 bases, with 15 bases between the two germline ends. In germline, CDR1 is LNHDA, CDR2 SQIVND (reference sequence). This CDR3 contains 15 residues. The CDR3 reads CASSMSGSGSETQYF. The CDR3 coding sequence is TGTGCCAGTAGTATGAGTGGTAGCGGTTCAGAGACCCAGTACTTC.

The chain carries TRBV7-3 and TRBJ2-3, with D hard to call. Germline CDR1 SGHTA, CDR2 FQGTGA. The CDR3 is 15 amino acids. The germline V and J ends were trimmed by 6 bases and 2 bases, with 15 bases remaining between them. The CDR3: CASSPSGSYTDTQYF. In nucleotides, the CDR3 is TGTGCCAGCAGTCCTTCGGGCAGTTACACAGATACGCAGTATTTT.

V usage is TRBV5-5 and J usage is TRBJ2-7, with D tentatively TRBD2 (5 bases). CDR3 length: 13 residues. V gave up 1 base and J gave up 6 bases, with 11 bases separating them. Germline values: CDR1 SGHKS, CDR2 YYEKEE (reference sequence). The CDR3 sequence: CASSLIGGREQYF. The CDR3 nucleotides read TGTGCCAGCAGCTTGATAGGCGGGCGCGAGCAGTACTTC. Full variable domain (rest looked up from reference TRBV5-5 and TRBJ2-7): DAGVTQSPTHLIKTRGQQVTLRCSPISGHKSVSWYQQVLGQGPQFIFQYYEKEERGRGNFPDRFSARQFPNYSSELNVNALLLGDSALYLCASSLIGGREQYFGPGTRLTVT.

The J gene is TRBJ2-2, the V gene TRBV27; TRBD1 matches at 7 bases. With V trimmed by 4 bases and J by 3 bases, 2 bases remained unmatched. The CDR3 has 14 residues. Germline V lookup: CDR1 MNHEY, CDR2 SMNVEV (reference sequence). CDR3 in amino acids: CASSWDRYTGELFF. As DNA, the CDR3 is TGTGCCAGCAGTTGGGACAGATACACCGGGGAGCTGTTTTTT.

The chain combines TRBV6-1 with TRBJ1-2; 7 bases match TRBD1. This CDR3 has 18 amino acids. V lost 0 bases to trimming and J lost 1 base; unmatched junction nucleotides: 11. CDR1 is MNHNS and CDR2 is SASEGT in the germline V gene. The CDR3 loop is CASSEADRDRTFNYGYTF. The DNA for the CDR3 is TGTGCCAGCAGTGAAGCCGACAGGGATCGAACCTTTAACTATGGCTACACCTTC.

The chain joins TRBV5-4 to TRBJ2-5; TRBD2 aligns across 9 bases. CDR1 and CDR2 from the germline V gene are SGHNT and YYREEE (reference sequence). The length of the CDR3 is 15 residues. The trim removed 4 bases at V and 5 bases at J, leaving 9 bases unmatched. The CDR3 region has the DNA TGTGCCAGCAGCCCAGTCGTAGCGGGAGCCGAGACCCAGTACTTC. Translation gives CASSPVVAGAETQYF.

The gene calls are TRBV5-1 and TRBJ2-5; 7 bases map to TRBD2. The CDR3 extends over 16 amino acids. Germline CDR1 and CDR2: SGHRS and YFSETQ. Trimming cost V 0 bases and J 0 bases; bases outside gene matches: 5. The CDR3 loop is CASSLVLAGDQETQYF. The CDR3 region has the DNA TGCGCCAGCAGCTTGGTTCTCGCGGGAGACCAAGAGACCCAGTACTTC.

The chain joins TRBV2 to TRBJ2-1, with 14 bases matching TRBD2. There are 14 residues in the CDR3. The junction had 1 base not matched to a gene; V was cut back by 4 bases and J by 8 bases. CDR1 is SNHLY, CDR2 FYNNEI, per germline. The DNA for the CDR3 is TGTGCCAGCAGTGCGGGACTAGCGGGAGATGAGCAGTTCTTC. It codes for CASSAGLAGDEQFF.

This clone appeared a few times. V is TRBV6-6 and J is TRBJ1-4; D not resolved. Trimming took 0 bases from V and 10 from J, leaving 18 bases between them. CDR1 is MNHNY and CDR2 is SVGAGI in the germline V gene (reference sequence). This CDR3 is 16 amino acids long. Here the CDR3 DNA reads TGTGCCAGCAGTTACTCCTTCGTGGCTTCCGAGGGAAAACTGTTTTTT. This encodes CASSYSFVASEGKLFF.

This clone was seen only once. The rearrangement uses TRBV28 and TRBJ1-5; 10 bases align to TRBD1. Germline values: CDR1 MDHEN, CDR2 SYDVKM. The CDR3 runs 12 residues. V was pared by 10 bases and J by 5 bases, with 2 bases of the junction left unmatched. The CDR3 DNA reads TGTGCCACCGGGACAGGGGATCAGCCCCAGCATTTT. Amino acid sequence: CATGTGDQPQHF. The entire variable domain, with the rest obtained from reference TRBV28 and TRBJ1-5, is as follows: DVKVTQSSRYLVKRTGEKVFLECVQDMDHENMFWYRQDPGLGLRLIYFSYDVKMKEKGDIPEGYSVSREKKERFSLILESASTNQTSMYLCATGTGDQPQHFGDGTRLSIL.

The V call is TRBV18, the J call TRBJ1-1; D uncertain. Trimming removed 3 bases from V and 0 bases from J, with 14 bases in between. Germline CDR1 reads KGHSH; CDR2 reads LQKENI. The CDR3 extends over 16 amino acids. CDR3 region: CASSPWPIGLNTEAFF. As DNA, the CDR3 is TGTGCCAGCTCACCTTGGCCTATTGGACTGAACACTGAAGCTTTCTTT.

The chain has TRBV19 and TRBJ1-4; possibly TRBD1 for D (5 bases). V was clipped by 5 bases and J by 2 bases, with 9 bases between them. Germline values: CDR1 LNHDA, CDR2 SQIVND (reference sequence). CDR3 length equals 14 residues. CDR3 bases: TGTGCCAGTAGTCCTCGACAGACTAATGAAAAACTGTTTTTT. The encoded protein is CASSPRQTNEKLFF.

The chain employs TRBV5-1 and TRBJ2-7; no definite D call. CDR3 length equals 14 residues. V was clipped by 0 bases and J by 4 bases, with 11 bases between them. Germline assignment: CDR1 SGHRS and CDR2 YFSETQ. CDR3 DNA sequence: TGCGCCAGCAGCTTGGGGTTGGGTTGGTACGAGCAGTACTTC. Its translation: CASSLGLGWYEQYF.

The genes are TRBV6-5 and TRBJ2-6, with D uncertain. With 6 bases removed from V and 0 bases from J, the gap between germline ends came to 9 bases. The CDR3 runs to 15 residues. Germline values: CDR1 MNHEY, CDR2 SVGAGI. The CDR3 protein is CASSIVLSGANVLTF. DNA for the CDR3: TGTGCCAGCAGCATCGTCCTCTCTGGGGCCAACGTCCTGACTTTC.

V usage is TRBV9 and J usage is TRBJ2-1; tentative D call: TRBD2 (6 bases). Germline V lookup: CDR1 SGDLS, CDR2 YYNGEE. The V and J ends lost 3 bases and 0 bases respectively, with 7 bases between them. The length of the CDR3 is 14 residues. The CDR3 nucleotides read TGTGCCAGCAGCGCTAGCGACTCCTACAATGAGCAGTTCTTC. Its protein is CASSASDSYNEQFF.

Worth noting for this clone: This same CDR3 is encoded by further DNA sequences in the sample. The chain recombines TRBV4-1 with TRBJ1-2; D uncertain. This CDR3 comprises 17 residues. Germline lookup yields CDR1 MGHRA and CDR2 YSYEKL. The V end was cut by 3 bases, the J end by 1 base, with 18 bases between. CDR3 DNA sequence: TGCGCCAGCAGCCACCCCGTGGGGAGGAGAGATAACTATGGCTACACCTTC. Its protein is CASSHPVGRRDNYGYTF.

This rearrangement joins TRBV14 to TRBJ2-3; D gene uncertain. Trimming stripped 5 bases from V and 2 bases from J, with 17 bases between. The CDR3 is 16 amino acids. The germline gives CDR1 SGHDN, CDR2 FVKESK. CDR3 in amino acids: CASSFRVPGPTDTQYF. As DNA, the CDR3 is TGTGCCAGCAGCTTCCGGGTCCCCGGCCCCACAGATACGCAGTATTTT.

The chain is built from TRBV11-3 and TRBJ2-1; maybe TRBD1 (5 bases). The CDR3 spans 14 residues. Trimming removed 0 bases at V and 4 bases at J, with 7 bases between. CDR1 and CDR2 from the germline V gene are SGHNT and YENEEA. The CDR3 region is CASSLEGQYNEQFF. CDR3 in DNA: TGTGCCAGCAGCTTAGAGGGGCAGTACAATGAGCAGTTCTTC.

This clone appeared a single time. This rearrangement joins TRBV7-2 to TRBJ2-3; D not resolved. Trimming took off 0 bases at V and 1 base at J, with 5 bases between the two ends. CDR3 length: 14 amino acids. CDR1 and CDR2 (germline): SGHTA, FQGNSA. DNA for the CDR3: TGTGCCAGCAGCTTAGCCCCGGGCACAGATACGCAGTATTTT. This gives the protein CASSLAPGTDTQYF.

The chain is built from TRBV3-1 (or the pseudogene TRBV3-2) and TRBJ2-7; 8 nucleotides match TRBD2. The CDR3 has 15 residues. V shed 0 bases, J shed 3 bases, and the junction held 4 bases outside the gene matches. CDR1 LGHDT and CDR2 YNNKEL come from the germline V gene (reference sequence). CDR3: CASSQDLAGHYEQYF. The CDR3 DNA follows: TGTGCCAGCAGCCAAGATCTAGCGGGTCACTACGAGCAGTACTTC.

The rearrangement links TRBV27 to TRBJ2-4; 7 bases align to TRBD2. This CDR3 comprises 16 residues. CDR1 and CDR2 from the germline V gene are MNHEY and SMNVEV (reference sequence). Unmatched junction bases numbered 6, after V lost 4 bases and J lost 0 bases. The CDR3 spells CASSSWDYLAKNIQYF. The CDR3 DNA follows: TGTGCCAGCAGTTCGTGGGACTACTTAGCCAAAAACATTCAGTACTTC.

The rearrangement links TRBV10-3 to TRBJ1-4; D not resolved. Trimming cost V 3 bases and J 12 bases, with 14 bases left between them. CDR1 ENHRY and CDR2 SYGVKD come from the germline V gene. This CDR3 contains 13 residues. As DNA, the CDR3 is TGTGCCATCAGTGAAAGGAAGGTGGTAGAACTGTTTTTT. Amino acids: CAISERKVVELFF.

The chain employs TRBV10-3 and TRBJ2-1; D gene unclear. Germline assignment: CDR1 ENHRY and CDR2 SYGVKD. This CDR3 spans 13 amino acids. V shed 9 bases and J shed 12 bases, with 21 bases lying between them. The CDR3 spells CAIHPQNGPGQFF. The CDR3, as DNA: TGTGCCATTCACCCTCAGAATGGACCTGGGCAGTTCTTC.

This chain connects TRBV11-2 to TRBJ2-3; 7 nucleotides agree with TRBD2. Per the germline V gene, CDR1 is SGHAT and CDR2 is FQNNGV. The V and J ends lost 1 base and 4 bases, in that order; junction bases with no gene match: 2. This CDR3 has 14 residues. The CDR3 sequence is CASSLVRGADTQYF. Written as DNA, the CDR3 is TGTGCCAGCAGCTTAGTTCGGGGGGCAGATACGCAGTATTTT. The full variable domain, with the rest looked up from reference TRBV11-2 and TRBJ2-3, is EAGVAQSPRYKIIEKRQSVAFWCNPISGHATLYWYQQILGQGPKLLIQFQNNGVVDDSQLPKDRFSAERLKGVDSTLKIQPAKLEDSAVYLCASSLVRGADTQYFGPGTRLTVL.

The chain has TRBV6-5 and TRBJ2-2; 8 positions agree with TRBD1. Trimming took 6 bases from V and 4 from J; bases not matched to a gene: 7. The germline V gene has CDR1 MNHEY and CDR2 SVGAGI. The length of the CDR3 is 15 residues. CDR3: CASSIRQGSTGELFF. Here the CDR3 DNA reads TGTGCCAGCAGCATACGACAGGGGAGCACCGGGGAGCTGTTTTTT.

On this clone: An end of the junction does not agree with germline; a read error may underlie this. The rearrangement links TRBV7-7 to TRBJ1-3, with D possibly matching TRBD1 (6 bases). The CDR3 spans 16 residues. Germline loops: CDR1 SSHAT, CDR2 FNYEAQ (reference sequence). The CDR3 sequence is CASSSTGTSSGNTIYF. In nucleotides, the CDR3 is TGTGCTAGCAGCTCGACAGGTACCAGCTCTGGAAACACCATATATTTT.